This T cell receptor (beta chain) comes out of a study of T cell clonality in common variable immunodeficiency. Overall study findings and caveats: CVID subjects showed higher TCRbeta clonality than healthy controls. In common variable immunodeficiency, TCR beta chains reportedly carried fewer deletions and N-nucleotide insertions.

Assay: immunoSEQ multiplex PCR; the TCRdb copy retains only in-frame clones and omits some. The sample contains some 14,000 clones, none of them singletons. Patients and controls were mostly of Caucasian heritage. All CVID subjects were on immunoglobulin replacement for at least one year. This clone has only a few counts. The antigen is undetermined. The read falls 3 residues short of the CDR3 end, and the missing part is taken from the germline J gene. This CDR3 has 12 residues. V shed 2 bases and J 4 bases; nucleotides not matched to a gene: 2. The germline V gene has CDR1 GTSNPN and CDR2 SVGIG (reference sequence).

Sequenced input: peripheral blood mononuclear cells. The clonotype comes from a human donor with common variable immunodeficiency. The chain recombines TRBV30 with TRBJ2-7, with 7 bases aligning to TRBD2. The DNA read from the CDR3 is TGTGCCTGGAGTCCCGGGGGGTACGAG. As protein: CAWSPGGYE. The CDR3 in its entirety is CAWSPGGYEQYF.